This TCR beta chain comes out of a study of graft-versus-host responses after intestinal transplantation. Study summary: Transplants were multivisceral, liver-intestinal, or isolated intestinal. The recipients all started with anti-thymocyte globulin induction and then took tacrolimus and steroids for 2 to 3 years.

In the case of this clone: Its antigen remains unknown.

Sequencing used immunoSEQ multiplex PCR; TCRdb keeps in-frame clones, though not all of them. The table has over 40,000 clones, 80% to 95% seen once; the top ten hold 5% to 7%. Findings and caveats of the study: GvH clones detected in recipient marrow included some appearing first in ileum or blood.

V gave up 8 bases and J gave up 3 bases, with 11 bases separating them. The CDR3 consists of 13 residues. CDR1 and CDR2 from the germline V gene are MNHEY and SVGAGI. This receptor was taken from a human patient who received an intestinal transplant, so some T cells may come from the graft donor. This chain uses TRBV6-5 with TRBJ1-5, with D possibly TRBD1 on 6 matching bases. The sample consisted of PBMCs, taken more than 750 days after a first intestinal transplant, on the day of a second. The CDR3 DNA sequence: TGTGCCAGCCGGCGACAGGTCAATCAGCCCCAGCATTTT. Encoded protein: CASRRQVNQPQHF.